Included here is one TCR beta chain sequence, with context. The entry originates in a study of blood T cell repertoires in COVID-19. Generated by immunoSEQ multiplex PCR, the TCRdb table keeps only in-frame clones and is missing some. Of roughly 400,000 clones in the sample, over 75% were seen once. Between the trimmed V and J ends, which lost 2 bases and 3 bases, there was a span of 7 bases. The CDR3 is 13 amino acids. Germline lookup yields CDR1 SGHAT and CDR2 FQDESV (reference sequence). The TCR was taken from a woman younger than 30 who had been exposed to COVID-19. The chain recombines TRBV11-1 with TRBJ1-2; D remains ambiguous. The sample taken for sequencing was PBMCs or T cells enriched from blood (not recorded which). The chain's CDR3 is CASSLLEDYGYTF. As DNA, the CDR3 is TGTGCCAGCAGCTTACTAGAAGACTATGGCTACACCTTC.